Each of the 24 T cell receptor beta chains below was sequenced from the same sample in a study of T cell changes during pregnancy in multiple sclerosis. Some clones are missing from TCRdb's copy, which holds only in-frame ones; the method was immunoSEQ multiplex PCR. The table includes about 130,000 clones, roughly 95% detected once. The sample here was peripheral blood, taken after pregnancy. The receptors shown here come from a female donor with multiple sclerosis, enrolled in a pregnancy study.

This clone was counted once. DNA of the CDR3: TGTGCCAGCAGCCCCAGGAGGACAGGCTTAGCCAAAAACATTCAGTACTTC. It specifies CASSPRRTGLAKNIQYF. The rearrangement links TRBV7-8 to TRBJ2-4, with 7 bases aligning to TRBD1. Germline CDR1 and CDR2: SGHVS and FQNEAQ. Germline trimming cut 5 bases from V and 0 bases from J; bases unmatched to any gene: 10. The CDR3 totals 17 residues.

V gene TRBV11-2 combines with J gene TRBJ1-1; D perhaps matches TRBD1 (5 bases). Per the germline V gene, CDR1 is SGHAT and CDR2 is FQNNGV. Trimming removed 1 base at V and 1 base at J, with 16 bases between. CDR3 size: 17 residues. The chain's CDR3 is CASSLAGLGAPNTEAFF. CDR3 nucleotides: TGTGCCAGCAGCTTAGCCGGTCTTGGGGCCCCGAACACTGAAGCTTTCTTT.

The chain joins TRBV11-1 to TRBJ2-1, with D possibly matching TRBD2 (6 bases). This CDR3 is 14 amino acids long. The V gene's germline CDR1 is SGHAT and CDR2 FQDESV (reference sequence). Trimming stripped 10 bases from V and 5 bases from J, with 18 bases between. The CDR3 sequence is CATLGGDHHNEQFF. CDR3 nucleotide sequence: TGTGCCACCTTGGGGGGTGATCACCACAATGAGCAGTTCTTC.

The gene calls are TRBV5-6 and TRBJ2-1; tentative D call: TRBD2 (5 bases). CDR3 length: 14 amino acids. The germline CDR1 and CDR2 sequences are SGHDT and YYEEEE. The germline V and J ends were trimmed by 7 bases and 0 bases, with 11 bases remaining between them. CDR3 protein: CASLEGRSYNEQFF. In nucleotides, the CDR3 is TGTGCCAGCCTAGAGGGCCGCTCCTACAATGAGCAGTTCTTC.

This chain joins TRBV27 and TRBJ1-2; TRBD1 matches 7 bases. Germline V CDR1 and CDR2: MNHEY, SMNVEV (reference sequence). V trimming: 5 bases; J trimming: 8 bases; junction bases outside the gene matches: 17. The CDR3 is 16 amino acids. This CDR3 is CASSPLFRQGRIGYTF. CDR3 DNA sequence: TGTGCCAGCAGTCCCTTGTTTCGACAGGGCAGGATAGGCTACACCTTC.

This chain connects TRBV9 to TRBJ2-5, with 7 bases fitting TRBD2. Germline CDR1 is SGDLS and CDR2 is YYNGEE. The CDR3 consists of 14 residues. Unmatched junction bases numbered 7, after V lost 3 bases and J lost 5 bases. For the CDR3, the DNA is TGTGCCAGCAGCGACCGCGGGAGTTGGGAGACCCAGTACTTC. It translates to CASSDRGSWETQYF.

The chain carries TRBV11-3 and TRBJ2-1; TRBD2 is a possible D gene (6 bases). V shed 4 bases and J shed 5 bases, with 18 bases lying between them. The germline CDR1 and CDR2 sequences are SGHNT and YENEEA. This CDR3 is built from 16 residues. This CDR3 is CASSSRRATRDNEQFF. The CDR3 bases are TGTGCCAGCAGCTCCCGGAGGGCGACCAGGGACAATGAGCAGTTCTTC.

The chain has TRBV27 and TRBJ2-7, with D maybe TRBD1 (5 bases). With 7 bases removed from V and 4 bases from J, the gap between germline ends came to 23 bases. The CDR3 is 16 residues long. Germline V gene lookup returns CDR1 MNHEY and CDR2 SMNVEV (reference sequence). DNA for the CDR3: TGTGCCAGCACTCTCTCCGCTACGTCTAAGGGGTACGAGCAGTACTTC. Its protein is CASTLSATSKGYEQYF.

V is TRBV28 and J is TRBJ2-2; D gene ambiguous. Trimming took off 8 bases at V and 8 bases at J, with 9 bases between the two ends. The length of the CDR3 is 11 residues. Germline CDR1 is MDHEN and CDR2 is SYDVKM. Here the CDR3 DNA reads TGTGCCAGCGGAGTGGAGGGGGAGCTGTTTTTT. It encodes CASGVEGELFF.

V gene TRBV7-3 combines with J gene TRBJ2-1; a weak D match, TRBD2 (5 bases). CDR3 length: 15 amino acids. The germline V and J ends were trimmed by 3 bases and 4 bases, with 13 bases remaining between them. CDR1 and CDR2 (germline): SGHTA, FQGTGA. The CDR3 is CASSFPGGLYNEQFF. CDR3 nucleotide sequence: TGTGCCAGCAGCTTCCCCGGCGGGCTATACAATGAGCAGTTCTTC.

This chain joins TRBV19 and TRBJ1-5; maybe TRBD1 (6 bases). V lost 4 bases, J lost 6 bases, and 13 bases lay in between. Looked up from germline, CDR1 is LNHDA and CDR2 is SQIVND (reference sequence). This CDR3 spans 14 amino acids. CDR3 in amino acids: CASSTSGVRQPQHF. In nucleotides, the CDR3 is TGTGCCAGTAGTACCTCAGGGGTGCGTCAGCCCCAGCATTTT. Supplemented by reference TRBV19 and TRBJ1-5, the full variable domain reads DGGITQSPKYLFRKEGQNVTLSCEQNLNHDAMYWYRQDPGQGLRLIYYSQIVNDFQKGDIAEGYSVSREKKESFPLTVTSAQKNPTAFYLCASSTSGVRQPQHFGDGTRLSIL.

This chain uses TRBV28 with TRBJ1-4, with D perhaps matching TRBD1 (6 bases). The V end lost 6 bases, the J end lost 4 bases, and 6 bases lay between the germline ends. The CDR3 consists of 12 residues. The germline CDR1 and CDR2 sequences are MDHEN and SYDVKM. The CDR3 nucleotides are TGTGCCAGCAGACAGGGTAATGAAAAACTGTTTTTT. Translated: CASRQGNEKLFF.

The chain carries TRBV21-1 and TRBJ2-3; the D call of TRBD2 is as the table states it, not checked on the DNA. TRBV21-1 is classified as a pseudogene. This CDR3 spans 20 amino acids. The CDR3 sequence: CASSKGREISGSGGTDTQYF. The CDR3 nucleotides are TGTGCCAGCAGCAAAGGGCGGGAAATTAGCGGGAGTGGCGGCACAGATACGCAGTATTTT.

This clone was detected only a few times. The rearrangement joins TRBV28 to TRBJ1-3, with D unresolved. V gave up 7 bases and J gave up 4 bases, with 8 bases separating them. The CDR3 is 12 residues long. Germline CDR1 MDHEN, CDR2 SYDVKM. The CDR3 protein is CASTPRGNTIYF. The DNA for the CDR3 is TGTGCCAGCACCCCCCGGGGAAACACCATATATTTT.

The chain couples TRBV6-5 to TRBJ2-4; a possible D gene is TRBD2 (6 bases). Per the germline V gene, CDR1 is MNHEY and CDR2 is SVGAGI. V was clipped by 6 bases and J by 3 bases, with 12 bases between them. The CDR3 spans 14 residues. The CDR3 nucleotides read TGTGCCAGCAGACCTTTGGGAGGCAAAAACATTCAGTACTTC. Translation: CASRPLGGKNIQYF.

On this clone itself: A junction boundary mismatches the germline segment, possibly from a read error. This chain connects TRBV15 to TRBJ1-2; 7 bases match TRBD1. Germline V gene data show CDR1 as LNHNV and CDR2 as YYDKDF (reference sequence). The CDR3 length is 16 residues. The DNA for the CDR3 is TGTGCCACCAGCCGAGATTTCACAGGGGCTAACTATGGCTACACCTTC. Its protein is CATSRDFTGANYGYTF. Supplemented by reference TRBV15 and TRBJ1-2, the full variable domain reads DAMVIQNPRYQVTQFGKPVTLSCSQTLNHNVMYWYQQKSSQAPKLLFHYYDKDFNNEADTPDNFQSRRPNTSFCFLDIRSPGLGDTAMYLCATSRDFTGANYGYTFGSGTRLTVV.

This chain uses TRBV19 with TRBJ2-1; TRBD1 matches at 8 bases. Germline CDR1 reads LNHDA; CDR2 reads SQIVND (reference sequence). The CDR3 extends over 12 amino acids. Unmatched junction bases numbered 2, after V lost 4 bases and J lost 9 bases. The CDR3 nucleotides read TGTGCCAGTAGTACAGGGGGCGTTGAGCAGTTCTTC. This gives the protein CASSTGGVEQFF.

The chain joins TRBV2 to TRBJ2-1; the D gene is possibly TRBD2 (5 bases). V lost 5 bases and J lost 4, with 18 bases in between. The germline CDR1 and CDR2 sequences are SNHLY and FYNNEI. The CDR3 is 16 amino acids. The CDR3 region has the DNA TGTGCCAGCAGTCGGGAAGGAACGATACGGTACAATGAGCAGTTCTTC. It yields the protein CASSREGTIRYNEQFF.

DNA for the CDR3: TGTGCCAGCAGCTCCGCCGCGAGACTAGCGGGAGACCAAGAGACCCAGTACTTC. Protein product: CASSSAARLAGDQETQYF. This sequence joins TRBV7-8 and TRBJ2-5; 12 bases are shared with TRBD2. With V trimmed by 4 bases and J by 0 bases, 9 bases remained unmatched. Germline CDR1 reads SGHVS; CDR2 reads FQNEAQ. The CDR3 has 18 amino acids.

This clone was observed once. The chain has TRBV4-1 and TRBJ1-1, with no clear D. Per the germline V gene, CDR1 is MGHRA and CDR2 is YSYEKL. Trimming pared 1 base from V and 1 base from J, leaving 10 bases between. The length of the CDR3 is 15 residues. The CDR3 DNA follows: TGCGCCAGCAGCCAAGGGCCATCTCGGAACACTGAAGCTTTCTTT. It encodes CASSQGPSRNTEAFF.

Here the CDR3 DNA reads TGTGCCAGCAGCCAAAAGCGACCCCAGGGGGTATATAGCAATCAGCCCCAGCATTTT. It specifies CASSQKRPQGVYSNQPQHF. The chain has TRBV16 and TRBJ1-5, with TRBD1 identical over 7 bases. This CDR3 contains 19 residues. The V gene's germline CDR1 is KGHSY and CDR2 FQNENV. V was pared by 2 bases and J by 0 bases, with 13 bases of the junction left unmatched.

The rearrangement joins TRBV9 to TRBJ2-7, with D possibly TRBD2 on 7 matching bases. V was shortened by 2 bases and J by 5 bases, with 20 bases between the two germline ends. CDR1 and CDR2 (germline): SGDLS, YYNGEE. The CDR3 has 16 residues. The CDR3 DNA reads TGTGCCAGCAGCGTCTCTCGGTTAGGGGGGGCCGACGAGCAGTACTTC. Amino acid sequence: CASSVSRLGGADEQYF.

The CDR3 reads CASNRDTRLQDNEKLFF. The CDR3 DNA follows: TGTGCCAGCAATAGGGACACCCGTCTCCAGGACAATGAAAAACTGTTTTTT. The V and J genes are TRBV2 and TRBJ1-4; D is possibly TRBD1 (6 bases). Trimming took 7 bases from V and 5 from J, leaving 23 bases between them. CDR3 length: 17 amino acids. CDR1 and CDR2 from the germline V gene are SNHLY and FYNNEI.

The chain uses TRBV6-5 and TRBJ2-1; 7 bases fit TRBD2. CDR3 length: 13 residues. Germline V CDR1 and CDR2: MNHEY, SVGAGI. V lost 3 bases, J lost 9 bases, and 5 bases stayed unmatched. The CDR3 coding sequence is TGTGCCAGCAGTTATACTAGCGTTAGTGAGCAGTTCTTC. Its protein is CASSYTSVSEQFF.